This paragraph covers one T cell receptor (beta chain) sequence. Antigen: not known. The CDR3 end lies 3 residues beyond the end of the read and is filled in from the germline J gene. The data originate from a study of T cells in women clearing cervical HPV infection. Study conclusions and caveats: Repertoire richness, not evenness, was significantly elevated in CIN3+ cases versus controls. It is unknown whether associations predate infection; no effector/memory or HPV-specific sorting.

V lost 6 bases to trimming and J lost 1 base; unmatched junction nucleotides: 11. This CDR3 is built from 17 residues. Germline V lookup: CDR1 SNHLY, CDR2 FYNNEI. Profiled with immunoSEQ multiplex PCR; TCRdb holds only in-frame clones, not every one. The ten most abundant clones cover roughly 24% of a sample with 20,000 to 25,000 clones. This rearrangement joins TRBV2 to TRBJ1-5; 8 bases map to TRBD1. The TCR originated in a woman aged 18 to 75 with a cervical HPV16 infection that either progressed to CIN3+ or cleared (not recorded which). The sample was blood buffy coat. The CDR3 protein is CASSYRGGGKSNQPQHF. CDR3 DNA, as far as it was read: TGTGCCAGCAGCTACAGGGGGGGAGGTAAGAGCAATCAGCCC.